This is a list of T cell receptor beta chains from one sample in a study of blood T cell repertoires in COVID-19. TCRdb's table, derived via immunoSEQ multiplex PCR, lists solely in-frame clones and lacks some. The table lists around 240,000 clones, 70% to 90% of them singletons. The source material was PBMCs or T cells enriched from blood (not recorded which). The source is a man in his fifties or sixties who had been exposed to COVID-19. Both conserved end residues are part of each CDR3. The D gene is left open where the match is weak. Clone size is given for some rows only: seen once, a few or many times, or a class if the clone is expanded.

J,V,size,length,D,DNA,CDR3
TRBJ2-1,TRBV15,.,16,.,TGTGCCACCAGCAGAGTCCAGGGCGGCGATAACAATGAGCAGTTCTTC,CATSRVQGGDNNEQFF
TRBJ1-4,TRBV20-1,.,15,TRBD1,TGCAGTGCTAGTCCAGGACAGGGGATTAATGAAAAACTGTTTTTT,CSASPGQGINEKLFF
TRBJ1-2,TRBV12-3/TRBV12-4,.,13,.,TGTGCCAGCAGTTACACAGGTGGCGATGGCTACACCTTC,CASSYTGGDGYTF
TRBJ2-6,TRBV4-2,.,16,.,TGTGCCAGCAGCCAAGATAGCAGCTCTGGGGCCAACGTCCTGACTTTC,CASSQDSSSGANVLTF
TRBJ1-1,TRBV28,.,14,.,TGTGCCAGCAGTCGAAGACAGGTCCTCGGTGAAGCTTTCTTT,CASSRRQVLGEAFF
TRBJ2-2,TRBV7-3,.,16,.,TGTGCCAGCAGCCCGCCGGGGGGCCTGAACACCGGGGAGCTGTTTTTT,CASSPPGGLNTGELFF
TRBJ1-1,TRBV3-1/TRBV3-2,few,15,TRBD1,TGTGCCAGCAGCCACCAGGGGGCTCCGAACACTGAAGCTTTCTTT,CASSHQGAPNTEAFF
TRBJ2-1,TRBV7-9,.,17,TRBD1,TGTGCCAGCAGCTTAGGGGTGGGTCAGGGGGCTTACAATGAGCAGTTCTTC,CASSLGVGQGAYNEQFF
TRBJ2-7,TRBV27,.,13,.,TGTGCCAGCAGTTTTGCGGTGTCCTACGAGCAGTACTTC,CASSFAVSYEQYF
TRBJ2-7,TRBV24-1,.,12,TRBD1,TGTGCCACCGCCGGACAGGGTGGAGAGCAGTACTTC,CATAGQGGEQYF
TRBJ1-6,TRBV5-1,once,15,.,TGCGCCAGCAGCTTGGCCGGGAATCATAATTCACCCCTCCACTTT,CASSLAGNHNSPLHF
TRBJ1-1,TRBV10-3,.,16,.,TGTGCCATCAGTGAGTCGGGCAGGGGAATGAACACTGAAGCTTTCTTT,CAISESGRGMNTEAFF
TRBJ1-1,TRBV5-6,.,14,.,TGTGCCAGCAGCTTGTTGGGAGCTAACACTGAAGCTTTCTTT,CASSLLGANTEAFF
TRBJ1-2,TRBV30,.,13,TRBD1,TGTGCCTGCGGGACAGAGCCTAACTATGGCTACACCTTC,CACGTEPNYGYTF
TRBJ2-3,TRBV2,.,17,TRBD2,TGTGCCAGCAGACTAGCGGGGACCCCACGGGGCCCAGATACGCAGTATTTT,CASRLAGTPRGPDTQYF
TRBJ2-5,TRBV19,.,14,.,TGTGCCAGTAGTATAGATCAGTCGCAAGAGACCCAGTACTTC,CASSIDQSQETQYF
TRBJ2-5,TRBV5-1,.,12,.,TGCGCCAGCAGCAGCATCCAAGAGACCCAGTACTTC,CASSSIQETQYF
TRBJ2-1,TRBV28,.,15,TRBD2,TGTGCCAGCAGTTTAACTAGCGGGAGTACTTATGAGCAGTTCTTC,CASSLTSGSTYEQFF
TRBJ2-5,TRBV2,.,13,TRBD2,TGTGCCAGCAGTGGCGGACTAGACGCGACCCAGTACTTC,CASSGGLDATQYF
TRBJ1-2,TRBV6-5,.,14,.,TGTGCCAGCAGAACGGGCCGGGGAAACTATGGCTACACCTTC,CASRTGRGNYGYTF
TRBJ2-1,TRBV27,.,17,.,TGTGCCAGCAGTCGGACAGCAGTCTCCTACTCCTACAATGAGCAGTTCTTC,CASSRTAVSYSYNEQFF
TRBJ2-1,TRBV5-1,.,14,.,TGCGCCAGCAGCTTGGGGGAGCCCTACAATGAGCAGTTCTTC,CASSLGEPYNEQFF
TRBJ2-2,TRBV5-8,few,14,.,TGTGCCAGCAGCCGCGGACAGAATACCGGGGAGCTGTTTTTT,CASSRGQNTGELFF
TRBJ2-1,TRBV9,.,15,.,TGTGCCAGCAGCGATAGCCCAGACTCCTACAATGAGCAGTTCTTC,CASSDSPDSYNEQFF